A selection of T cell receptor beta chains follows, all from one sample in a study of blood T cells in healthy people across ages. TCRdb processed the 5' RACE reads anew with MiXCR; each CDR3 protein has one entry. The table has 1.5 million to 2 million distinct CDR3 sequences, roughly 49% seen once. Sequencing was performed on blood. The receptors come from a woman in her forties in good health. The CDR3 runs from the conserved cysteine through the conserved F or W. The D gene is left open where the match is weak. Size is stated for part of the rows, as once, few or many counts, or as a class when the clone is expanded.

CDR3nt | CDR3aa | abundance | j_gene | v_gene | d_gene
TGCAGTGCTTTATACAGGACAGGGGGATTTCAGCCCCAGCATTTT | CSALYRTGGFQPQHF | NA | TRBJ1-5 | TRBV20-1 | TRBD1
TGTGCCATCCTCGACCCAACAGGGCTCTTGGGTGGCTACACCTTC | CAILDPTGLLGGYTF | NA | TRBJ1-2 | TRBV28 | NA
TGCGCCAGCAGCCAAGATCAGAGCACAGGGACCTCCTACGAGCAGTACTTC | CASSQDQSTGTSYEQYF | NA | TRBJ2-7 | TRBV4-3 | NA
TGTGCCAGCAGCCTTAAAATCAATTCACCCCTCCACTTT | CASSLKINSPLHF | NA | TRBJ1-6 | TRBV12-3/TRBV12-4 | NA
TGTGCCAGCAGCTTAGAACAGCTAGCGTGGAATGAAAAACTGTTTTTT | CASSLEQLAWNEKLFF | NA | TRBJ1-4 | TRBV7-9 | NA
TGCGCCAGCAGCCAAACCGGGACAGGGAGTGAGCAGTTCTTC | CASSQTGTGSEQFF | few | TRBJ2-1 | TRBV4-3 | TRBD1
TGTGCCAGCAGCCGCCCCAGGGGGAGCTACGAGCAGTACTTC | CASSRPRGSYEQYF | NA | TRBJ2-7 | TRBV6-2/TRBV6-3 | TRBD1
TGTGTCAGCAGCAGGACAGGGATAAACATTCAGTACTTC | CVSSRTGINIQYF | NA | TRBJ2-4 | TRBV9 | TRBD1
TGCGCCAGCAGCCAGACAGGGGAGAGCTCTGGGGCCAACGTCCTGACTTTC | CASSQTGESSGANVLTF | NA | TRBJ2-6 | TRBV5-1 | TRBD1
TGTGCCAGCAGTCCCTGGGGGGGACCTTCCTACGAGCAGTACTTC | CASSPWGGPSYEQYF | few | TRBJ2-7 | TRBV27 | TRBD2
TGCAGCGTTGATAACAGGGCACAAGGGGGCTACACCTTC | CSVDNRAQGGYTF | NA | TRBJ1-2 | TRBV29-1 | NA
TGCAGTGCTCGGGACAGTCTACATGGCTACACCTTC | CSARDSLHGYTF | NA | TRBJ1-2 | TRBV20-1 | TRBD1
TGTGCCAGCAGTTTCACGACAGGTATGAATGAGCAGTTCTTC | CASSFTTGMNEQFF | NA | TRBJ2-1 | TRBV27 | NA
TGTGCCAGCAGTTCAGGGACAGGGCTAAGTCAGCCCCAGCATTTT | CASSSGTGLSQPQHF | NA | TRBJ1-5 | TRBV13 | TRBD1
TGTGCCAGCTCCCCAGGCCCTGAATCACAGTTCTTC | CASSPGPESQFF | NA | TRBJ2-1 | TRBV18 | NA
TGCAGTGCTCCATTAGTGGATACGCGGTATTTT | CSAPLVDTRYF | NA | TRBJ2-3 | TRBV20-1 | NA
TGTGCCAGCAGCCGCCTGAGACTAGCGGAGGCTAGCCACAATGAGCAGTTCTTC | CASSRLRLAEASHNEQFF | once | TRBJ2-1 | TRBV14 | TRBD2
TGTGCCAGCAGCTTGAACTTCGCCACAGATACGCAGTATTTT | CASSLNFATDTQYF | NA | TRBJ2-3 | TRBV7-2 | NA